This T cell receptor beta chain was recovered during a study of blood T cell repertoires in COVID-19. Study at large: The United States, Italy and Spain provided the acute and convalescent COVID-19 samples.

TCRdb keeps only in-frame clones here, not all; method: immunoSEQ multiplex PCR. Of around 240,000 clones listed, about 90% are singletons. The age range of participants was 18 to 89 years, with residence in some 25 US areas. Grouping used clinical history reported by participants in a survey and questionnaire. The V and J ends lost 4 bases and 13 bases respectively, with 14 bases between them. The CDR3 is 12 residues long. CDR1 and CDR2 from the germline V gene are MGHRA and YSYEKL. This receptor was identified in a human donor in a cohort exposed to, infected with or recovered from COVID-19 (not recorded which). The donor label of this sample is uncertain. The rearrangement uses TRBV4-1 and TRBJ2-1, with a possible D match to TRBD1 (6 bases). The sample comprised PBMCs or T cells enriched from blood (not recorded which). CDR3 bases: TGCGCCAGCAGCCCCTCAGGGGTTGAACAGTTCTTC. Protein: CASSPSGVEQFF.